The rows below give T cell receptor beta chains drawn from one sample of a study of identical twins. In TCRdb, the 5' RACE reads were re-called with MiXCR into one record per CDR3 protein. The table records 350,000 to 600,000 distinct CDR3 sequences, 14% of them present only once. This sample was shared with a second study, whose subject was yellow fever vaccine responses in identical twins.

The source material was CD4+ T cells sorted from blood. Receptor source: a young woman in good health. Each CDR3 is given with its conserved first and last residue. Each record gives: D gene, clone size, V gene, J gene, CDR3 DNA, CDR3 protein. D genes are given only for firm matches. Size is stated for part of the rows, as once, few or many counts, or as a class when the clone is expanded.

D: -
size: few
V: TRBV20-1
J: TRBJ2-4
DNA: TGCAGTGCTAACAGGGAAGCCAAAAACATTCAGTACTTC
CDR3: CSANREAKNIQYF

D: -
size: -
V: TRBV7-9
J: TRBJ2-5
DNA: TGTGCCAGCAGCTCAAACGTGGGCAGAAACCCTCAAGAGACCCAGTACTTC
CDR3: CASSSNVGRNPQETQYF

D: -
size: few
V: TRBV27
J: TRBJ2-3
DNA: TGTGCCAGCAGGTACTCTACGATTACAGATACGCAGTATTTT
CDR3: CASRYSTITDTQYF

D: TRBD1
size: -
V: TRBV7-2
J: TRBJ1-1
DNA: TGTGCCAGCAGCGTGGACAGGGGGCAAGCTTTCTTT
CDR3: CASSVDRGQAFF

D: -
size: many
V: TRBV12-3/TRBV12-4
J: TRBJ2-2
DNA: TGTGCTGGCAGGGGGAACACCGGGGAGCTGTTTTTT
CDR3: CAGRGNTGELFF

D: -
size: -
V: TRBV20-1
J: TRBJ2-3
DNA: TGCAGTGCTAGGACGGGATCTAATACGCAGTATTTT
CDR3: CSARTGSNTQYF

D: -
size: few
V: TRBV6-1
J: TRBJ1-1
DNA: TGTGCCTGCTTTTCGGGGTCTGGGGCTGAAGCTTTCTTT
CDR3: CACFSGSGAEAFF

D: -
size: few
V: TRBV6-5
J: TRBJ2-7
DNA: TGTGCCAGTCGTGGATCCCCCTACGAGCAGTACTTC
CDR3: CASRGSPYEQYF

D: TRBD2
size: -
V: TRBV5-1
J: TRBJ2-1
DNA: TGCGCCAGCAGCTCGGGGGGGACTAGATGGCGGGAGAGTAATGAGCAGTTCTTC
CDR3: CASSSGGTRWRESNEQFF

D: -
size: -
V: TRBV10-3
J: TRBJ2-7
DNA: TGTGCCATCAGTGAAGGACAGGACTACTACGAGCAGTACTTC
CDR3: CAISEGQDYYEQYF

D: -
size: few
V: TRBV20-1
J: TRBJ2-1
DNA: TGCAGTGCTAGAACGGCGGGGAGCTCCTACAATGAGCAGTTCTTC
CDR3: CSARTAGSSYNEQFF

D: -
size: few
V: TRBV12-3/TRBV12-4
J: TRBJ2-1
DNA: TGTGCCAGCAGTTCCCAGAGCTCCTACAATGAGCAGTTCTTC
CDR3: CASSSQSSYNEQFF

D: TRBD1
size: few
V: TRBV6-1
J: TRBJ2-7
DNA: TGTGCCAGCAGTGAAGCGGTGGGACAGGGTTTCTACGAGCAGTACTTC
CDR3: CASSEAVGQGFYEQYF

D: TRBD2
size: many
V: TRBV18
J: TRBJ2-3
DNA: TGTGCCAGCTCACCACCGGGGCTAGCGGGCACAGATACGCAGTATTTT
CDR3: CASSPPGLAGTDTQYF

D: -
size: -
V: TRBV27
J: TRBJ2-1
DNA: TGTGCCAGCAGTCCTGGAGTGCCCCCCCATGAGCAGTTCTTC
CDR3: CASSPGVPPHEQFF

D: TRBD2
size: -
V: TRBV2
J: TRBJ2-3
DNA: TGTGCCAGCAGTGCTGAACTAGCGGGCTACACAGATACGCAGTATTTT
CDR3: CASSAELAGYTDTQYF

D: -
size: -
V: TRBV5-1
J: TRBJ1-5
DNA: TGCGCCAGCAGCTCCCGCGAGGGGTCCAATAGTAATCAGCCCCAGCATTTT
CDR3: CASSSREGSNSNQPQHF

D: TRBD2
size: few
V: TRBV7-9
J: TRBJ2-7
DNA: TGTGCCAGCAGCCCGGCGGGGAGCGGGAGGGCCTACGAGCAGTACTTC
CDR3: CASSPAGSGRAYEQYF

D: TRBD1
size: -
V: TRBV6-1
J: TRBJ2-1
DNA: TGTGCCAGCAGTGTGGCCCCGGGCAGGGGGTACATCGGGGACTACAATGAGCAGTTCTTC
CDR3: CASSVAPGRGYIGDYNEQFF

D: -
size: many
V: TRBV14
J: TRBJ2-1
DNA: TGTGCCAGCAGCCCGTTTCAGGGAGTTGGGCAGTTCTTC
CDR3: CASSPFQGVGQFF

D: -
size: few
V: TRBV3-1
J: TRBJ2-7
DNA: TGTGCCAGCAGCCAAGCAGGGAACTCCTACGAGCAGTACTTC
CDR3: CASSQAGNSYEQYF

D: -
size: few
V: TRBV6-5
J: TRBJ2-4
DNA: TGTGCCAGCAGTTACGGGCAGGGGGCCAAAAACATTCAGTACTTC
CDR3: CASSYGQGAKNIQYF

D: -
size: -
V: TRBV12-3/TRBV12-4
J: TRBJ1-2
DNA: TGTGCCAGCAGCCCTCGGTCGGGACTCATCTATGGCTACACCTTC
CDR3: CASSPRSGLIYGYTF